Below are 20 T cell receptor beta chains sequenced from a single sample in a study of T cells after posttransplantation cyclophosphamide. Sequencing used immunoSEQ multiplex PCR; TCRdb keeps in-frame clones, though not all of them. This repertoire shows 500 to 650 clones, about 80% found once; its top ten account for 29%. Material for sequencing was memory CD8+ T cells sorted from blood. Receptors were obtained from a man aged 35 to 55 in good health, CMV-negative, and a related stem cell transplant donor.

The V gene is TRBV5-4, the J gene TRBJ1-1; D is unclear. The V gene's germline CDR1 is SGHNT and CDR2 YYREEE (reference sequence). V was pared by 0 bases and J by 6 bases, with 15 bases between. CDR3 length: 15 residues. The CDR3 is CASSLGLHGRAEAFF. CDR3 nucleotides: TGTGCCAGCAGCTTGGGCCTCCACGGCCGGGCTGAAGCTTTCTTT.

The rearrangement links TRBV5-8 to TRBJ1-1, with D unresolved. This CDR3 has 11 amino acids. The germline V and J ends were trimmed by 2 bases and 5 bases, with 4 bases remaining between them. The germline V gene encodes CDR1 SGHTS and CDR2 YDEGEE. CDR3 nucleotides: TGTGCCAGCAGCTTCCTGACTGAAGCTTTCTTT. Amino acids: CASSFLTEAFF.

DNA of the CDR3: TGCGCCAGCAGCCAAGATCGGAGGGGGGGGACTGAAGCTTTCTTT. It translates to CASSQDRRGGTEAFF. V and J are TRBV4-1 and TRBJ1-1, with D possibly matching TRBD1 (6 bases). This CDR3 region has 15 residues. CDR1 and CDR2 (germline): MGHRA, YSYEKL. V dropped 0 bases and J dropped 5 bases, with 13 bases sitting between them.

The chain carries TRBV6-5 and TRBJ2-5; the match to TRBD1 covers 7 bases. The DNA end lines up better with TRBJ2-7; the J call may be wrong. This CDR3 region has 13 residues. CDR1 MNHEY and CDR2 SVGAGI come from the germline V gene. The CDR3 here is CASRGTGEHEQYF. The DNA for the CDR3 is TGTGCCAGCAGGGGAACAGGGGAGCACGAGCAGTACTTC.

V usage is TRBV6-4 and J usage is TRBJ2-1, with 9 bases aligning to TRBD2. The germline gives CDR1 MRHNA, CDR2 SNTAGT. The CDR3 is 15 amino acids. The V segment lost 6 bases and the J segment 5 bases; nucleotides outside the gene matches: 8. The CDR3, as DNA: TGTGCCAGCAGCCCGATAGCGGGAGAGCACAATGAGCAGTTCTTC. Translating it yields CASSPIAGEHNEQFF.

V and J are TRBV7-9 and TRBJ2-2; TRBD1 is a possible D gene (5 bases). The V end was cut by 5 bases, the J end by 5 bases, with 12 bases between. Per the germline V gene, CDR1 is SEHNR and CDR2 is FQNEAQ (reference sequence). The CDR3 is 14 amino acids. The CDR3 region has the DNA TGTGCCAGCAGCGACCAGGGTCTAACCGGGGAGCTGTTTTTT. Its translation: CASSDQGLTGELFF.

CDR3 sequence (DNA): TGTGCCAGCAGTTCGGGACAGGGAGGTCAGCCCCAGCATTTT. Encoded protein: CASSSGQGGQPQHF. This chain links TRBV28 with TRBJ1-5, with 9 bases lining up with TRBD1. With 4 bases clipped from V and 6 bases from J, the junction kept 4 bases outside the gene matches. This CDR3 comprises 14 residues. The germline V gene encodes CDR1 MDHEN and CDR2 SYDVKM.

The chain joins TRBV27 to TRBJ1-1, with unresolved D. This CDR3 is 15 amino acids long. Germline CDR1 is MNHEY and CDR2 is SMNVEV (reference sequence). Trimming took 2 bases from V and 1 from J, leaving 11 bases between them. As DNA, the CDR3 is TGTGCCAGCAGTTTACGGTATCGAAGGAACACTGAAGCTTTCTTT. Residues: CASSLRYRRNTEAFF.

The chain is built from TRBV11-2 and TRBJ2-1, with D maybe TRBD2 (6 bases). Germline V gene sequence: CDR1 SGHAT, CDR2 FQNNGV. The germline V and J ends were trimmed by 4 bases and 5 bases, with 21 bases remaining between them. The CDR3 is 17 amino acids. CDR3 DNA sequence: TGTGCCAGCAGCTCCCCGGGACTCACAAACCGAAACAATGAGCAGTTCTTC. Its protein product is CASSSPGLTNRNNEQFF.

The V gene is TRBV27, the J gene TRBJ1-1; no clear D. Trimming left V 2 bases short and J 6 bases short, with 10 bases between. The length of the CDR3 is 13 residues. Germline CDR1 MNHEY, CDR2 SMNVEV (reference sequence). The CDR3 reads CASSLRGSAEAFF. In DNA form, the CDR3 reads TGTGCCAGCAGTTTAAGAGGGTCTGCTGAAGCTTTCTTT.

Concerning this clone: Germline is not matched at one junction end, which may reflect a read error. The chain couples TRBV4-1 to TRBJ1-1; 8 bases align to TRBD1. The germline V gene encodes CDR1 MGHRA and CDR2 YSYEKL. The CDR3 sequence is 15 residues long. CDR3: CASSQDGTGNTEAFF. CDR3 bases: TGTGCCAGCAGCCAAGATGGGACAGGGAACACTGAAGCTTTCTTT.

The chain couples TRBV4-1 to TRBJ2-3, with 7 positions matching TRBD1. Germline V gives CDR1 MGHRA, CDR2 YSYEKL. The CDR3 runs to 14 residues. Losses at the gene ends were 4 bases for V and 3 bases for J; bases not matched to a gene: 4. CDR3: CASSLYRGTDTQYF. The CDR3 DNA is TGCGCCAGCAGCCTTTACAGGGGAACAGATACGCAGTATTTT.

The chain has TRBV5-4 and TRBJ2-1; 11 bases are shared with TRBD2. CDR3 size: 16 residues. The V segment lost 5 bases and the J segment 7 bases; nucleotides outside the gene matches: 11. The V gene's germline CDR1 is SGHNT and CDR2 YYREEE (reference sequence). CDR3 protein: CASSLAGGPIGNEQFF. CDR3 sequence (DNA): TGTGCCAGCAGTTTAGCGGGAGGGCCTATTGGGAATGAGCAGTTCTTC.

DNA for the CDR3: TGTGCCAGCAGTGAAGCTTGGGCTAGCGGCGATGAGCAGTTCTTC. As protein: CASSEAWASGDEQFF. The chain joins TRBV2 to TRBJ2-1; 7 bases align to TRBD2. The CDR3 spans 15 residues. Germline V gene data show CDR1 as SNHLY and CDR2 as FYNNEI. V lost 0 bases, J lost 8 bases, and 7 bases stayed unmatched.

This chain joins TRBV27 and TRBJ2-1; TRBD2 matches 10 bases. Trimming took 6 bases from V and 4 from J; bases not matched to a gene: 12. CDR1 is MNHEY, CDR2 SMNVEV, per germline (reference sequence). The CDR3 spans 17 residues. The CDR3 reads CASSATSGLTPYNEQFF. CDR3 in DNA: TGTGCCAGCAGCGCGACTAGCGGGTTAACTCCTTACAATGAGCAGTTCTTC.

Turning to this clone: At the DNA level, this CDR3 is encoded by other sequences in the same sample as well. DNA of the CDR3: TGTGCCAGCAGTGACTCAGCGGGAGGGCCAGATACGCAGTATTTT. This translates into CASSDSAGGPDTQYF. The chain is built from TRBV6-4 and TRBJ2-3; 10 positions agree with TRBD2. CDR1 is MRHNA, CDR2 SNTAGT, per germline. Trimming took 0 bases from V and 4 from J; bases not matched to a gene: 1. The length of the CDR3 is 15 residues.

The chain carries TRBV10-2 and TRBJ2-7, with TRBD2 identical over 7 bases. CDR3 length: 17 residues. J lost 12 bases, V lost 1 base, and 21 bases had no gene match. Germline lookup yields CDR1 WSHSY and CDR2 SAAADI. CDR3 amino acids: CASSEFGGSARVSRLYF. CDR3 bases: TGCGCCAGCAGTGAGTTTGGCGGGAGCGCTAGAGTATCCCGTCTGTACTTC.

The chain is built from TRBV9 and TRBJ2-3; possible D gene TRBD1, 5 bases. CDR1 is SGDLS, CDR2 YYNGEE, per germline. Trimming removed 6 bases from V and 6 bases from J, with 20 bases in between. This CDR3 is 15 amino acids long. The DNA for the CDR3 is TGTGCCAGCAACGGCTACGCCAGGGCAACCGATACGCAGTATTTT. Its protein is CASNGYARATDTQYF.

The chain couples TRBV10-3 to TRBJ2-1; D is possibly TRBD1 (5 bases). Germline loops: CDR1 ENHRY, CDR2 SYGVKD. V gave up 0 bases and J gave up 8 bases, with 8 bases separating them. This CDR3 comprises 13 residues. The CDR3 region has the DNA TGTGCCATCAGTGAGTCAAGGGGCGATGAGCAGTTCTTC. This codes for CAISESRGDEQFF.

This rearrangement joins TRBV6-1 to TRBJ2-2; D might be TRBD2 (6 bases). The CDR3 covers 15 residues. The ends were cut back, 9 bases at V and 3 bases at J, with 17 bases in the middle. Germline values: CDR1 MNHNS, CDR2 SASEGT. CDR3: CASRGGERDTGELFF. For the CDR3, the DNA is TGTGCCAGTAGGGGAGGCGAGCGAGACACCGGGGAGCTGTTTTTT.